This entry describes one T cell receptor (beta chain). Its antigen remains unknown. This record comes from a study of T cell responses to AZD1222 COVID-19 vaccine. Findings and limits, study-wide: Unmutated regions of variants are reportedly targeted by nearly half of spike-specific TCRs. Donors skewed white British and female; clonal diversity was possibly underestimated.

The protocol was immunoSEQ multiplex PCR, while the TCRdb copy is restricted to in-frame clones and leaves out a portion. The sample lists tens of thousands of clones, around 91% seen once, with about a third in the top ten. The CDR3 sequence is 14 residues long. Germline trimming cut 5 bases from V and 8 bases from J; bases unmatched to any gene: 7. The V gene's germline CDR1 is SGHRS and CDR2 YFSETQ. This rearrangement joins TRBV5-1 to TRBJ1-4; 9 nucleotides agree with TRBD1. The material sequenced was peripheral blood, taken 28 days after the second AZD1222 dose. The TCR originated in an adult who received the AZD1222 COVID-19 vaccine. As DNA, the CDR3 is TGCGCCAGCAGGCTCGGACAGGGGCGCGAAAAACTGTTTTTT. This encodes CASRLGQGREKLFF.